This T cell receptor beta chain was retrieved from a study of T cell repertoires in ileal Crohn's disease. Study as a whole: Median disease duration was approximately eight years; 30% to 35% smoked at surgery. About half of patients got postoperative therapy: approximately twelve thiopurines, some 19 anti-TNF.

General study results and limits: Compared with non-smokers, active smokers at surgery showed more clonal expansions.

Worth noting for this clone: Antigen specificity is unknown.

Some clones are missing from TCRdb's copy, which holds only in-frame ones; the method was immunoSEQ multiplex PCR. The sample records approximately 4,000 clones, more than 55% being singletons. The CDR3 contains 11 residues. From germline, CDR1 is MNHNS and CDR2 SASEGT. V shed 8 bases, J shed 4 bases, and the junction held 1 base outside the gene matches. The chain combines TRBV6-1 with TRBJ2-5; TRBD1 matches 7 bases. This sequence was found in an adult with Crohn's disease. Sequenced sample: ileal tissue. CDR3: CASHRGETQYF. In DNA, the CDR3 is TGTGCCAGCCACAGGGGAGAGACCCAGTACTTC.